This T cell receptor (beta chain) derives from a study of cytomegalovirus exposure and HLA in healthy donors. The PCR employed 60 Vbeta primers together with 13 Jbeta primers. Clones were read by immunoSEQ multiplex PCR, and TCRdb kept only the in-frame ones, dropping some. Among 220,000 or so clones listed, about 75% were seen once. Sequenced input: PBMCs. The TCR was taken from a woman under 40 in good health and CMV-seronegative.

Here the CDR3 DNA reads TGTGCCAGCAGCGTAGGACGGAGCTCTGGAAACACCATATATTTT. This gives the protein CASSVGRSSGNTIYF. The chain is built from TRBV9 and TRBJ1-3; D is uncertain. The CDR3 is 15 amino acids. Trimming left V 0 bases short and J 0 bases short, with 7 bases between. Germline V gene data show CDR1 as SGDLS and CDR2 as YYNGEE.